These 7 T cell receptor beta chains were sequenced from one sample in a study of blood T cell repertoires in COVID-19. Profiled with immunoSEQ multiplex PCR; TCRdb holds only in-frame clones, not every one. Among 200,000 to 250,000 clones listed, more than 85% were seen once. Sequenced material: PBMCs or T cells enriched from blood (not recorded which). These TCRs come from a woman in her twenties or thirties who had recovered from COVID-19.

The chain has TRBV10-3 and TRBJ2-7, with 9 bases fitting TRBD2. V was clipped by 10 bases and J by 6 bases; unmatched bases: 13. This CDR3 has 14 residues. Germline loops: CDR1 ENHRY, CDR2 SYGVKD. CDR3 protein: CATRPGGAGGEQYF. The CDR3 region has the DNA TGTGCCACTCGTCCGGGGGGAGCGGGGGGCGAGCAGTACTTC.

The V and J genes are TRBV19 and TRBJ1-1; the D gene is possibly TRBD1 (6 bases). V lost 3 bases and J lost 6, with 14 bases in between. This CDR3 has 14 residues. CDR1 and CDR2 from the germline V gene are LNHDA and SQIVND (reference sequence). In nucleotides, the CDR3 is TGTGCCAGTAGTATTTCGGGGGGCCTCGCTGAAGCTTTCTTT. It is translated as CASSISGGLAEAFF. Together with reference TRBV19 and TRBJ1-1, the CDR3 gives the full variable domain: DGGITQSPKYLFRKEGQNVTLSCEQNLNHDAMYWYRQDPGQGLRLIYYSQIVNDFQKGDIAEGYSVSREKKESFPLTVTSAQKNPTAFYLCASSISGGLAEAFFGQGTRLTVV.

With respect to this clone: This sample includes further DNA sequences coding for the same CDR3. The rearrangement links TRBV28 to TRBJ1-6; D is undetermined. Trimming took off 4 bases at V and 9 bases at J, with 7 bases between the two ends. The germline CDR1 and CDR2 sequences are MDHEN and SYDVKM. The CDR3 is made up of 12 amino acids. The CDR3 loop reads CASSSSGSPLHF. The CDR3 DNA sequence: TGTGCCAGCAGTTCGTCCGGTTCACCCCTCCACTTT.

The chain links TRBV6-4 to TRBJ2-2; 9 bases line up with TRBD1. Trimming removed 6 bases from V and 3 bases from J; junction bases left unmatched: 8. Germline V CDR1 and CDR2: MRHNA, SNTAGT. This CDR3 comprises 16 residues. The chain's CDR3 is CASRNLDRGDTGELFF. CDR3 sequence (DNA): TGTGCCAGCAGAAACCTTGACAGGGGGGACACCGGGGAGCTGTTTTTT.

This chain connects TRBV4-1 to TRBJ1-1, with 7 bases matching TRBD1. The V gene end was trimmed by 4 bases and the J gene end by 8 bases; junction bases not matched to a gene: 7. Per the germline V gene, CDR1 is MGHRA and CDR2 is YSYEKL. This CDR3 has 13 residues. The CDR3 DNA follows: TGCGCCAGCAGCCGTGACAGGGCCGTGGAAGCTTTCTTT. The encoded protein is CASSRDRAVEAFF.

The chain is built from TRBV5-6 and TRBJ2-1; 7 nucleotides line up with TRBD2. Trimming at V came to 3 bases and at J to 8 bases, leaving 17 bases not matched to a gene. The CDR3 length is 17 residues. CDR1 is SGHDT, CDR2 YYEEEE, per germline. In DNA, the CDR3 is TGTGCCAGCAGCTGGGGGGGTGGACGTTTGGCCCCCCATGAGCAGTTCTTC. Translated, it gives CASSWGGGRLAPHEQFF. Combining the CDR3 with reference TRBV5-6 and TRBJ2-1 gives the whole variable domain DAGVTQSPTHLIKTRGQQVTLRCSPKSGHDTVSWYQQALGQGPQFIFQYYEEEERQRGNFPDRFSGHQFPNYSSELNVNALLLGDSALYLCASSWGGGRLAPHEQFFGPGTRLTVL.

This clone was seen at least ten times. The V gene is TRBV2, the J gene TRBJ2-7; the D gene is possibly TRBD2 (7 bases). The CDR3 loop spans 15 amino acids. The V and J ends lost 6 bases and 3 bases respectively, with 18 bases between them. The germline V gene encodes CDR1 SNHLY and CDR2 FYNNEI. The CDR3 bases are TGTGCCAGCAGAGCGGACAGAGGGGGGGGCTACGAGCAGTACTTC. It translates to CASRADRGGGYEQYF.